This T cell receptor (beta chain) was recorded in a study of tumor-infiltrating lymphocytes in primary liver carcinoma. Study information: The patients had histopathologically diagnosed primary liver carcinoma, and their disease was treated by surgical resection. Each of the growths was stage T1-T3 N0M0, extending roughly 4.2 to 11 cm across. General study findings and limits: Pairs of tumor regions overlapped more than tumor-adjacent and tumor-blood pairs did.

With respect to this clonotype: Its specificity is not known.

With roughly 500 ng total RNA as template and a constant-region primer, TCR beta cDNA was made. What produced the TCR beta libraries was three nested multiplex PCR rounds using slightly modified ARM-PCR. In the first two PCR rounds, TRBV1-TRBV30 forward primers were paired with a C-beta reverse primer, and each round lasted around 10 cycles. TCRdb re-analysed the multiplex PCR reads in MiXCR, keeping a single row per CDR3 protein. The data show approximately 340,000 distinct CDR3 sequences, with around 60% seen just once and about 6.1% held by the top ten. The CDR3 loop spans 19 amino acids. Trimming took 4 bases from V and 14 from J; bases not matched to a gene: 28. In germline, CDR1 is SGHAT, CDR2 FQNNGV. Unsorted whole blood yielded the blood RNA, and germline DNA was also extracted.

This rearrangement joins TRBV11-2 to TRBJ1-3; 8 bases fit TRBD1. Sequenced: peripheral blood. The TCR sequence derives from a man in his forties with primary liver carcinoma and hepatitis B virus infection. The CDR3 here is CASSSLFRGTGASGNIVYF. The CDR3 DNA reads as TGTGCCAGCAGCTCTCTATTCCGAGGGACAGGAGCCTCTGGAAACATCGTATATTTT.